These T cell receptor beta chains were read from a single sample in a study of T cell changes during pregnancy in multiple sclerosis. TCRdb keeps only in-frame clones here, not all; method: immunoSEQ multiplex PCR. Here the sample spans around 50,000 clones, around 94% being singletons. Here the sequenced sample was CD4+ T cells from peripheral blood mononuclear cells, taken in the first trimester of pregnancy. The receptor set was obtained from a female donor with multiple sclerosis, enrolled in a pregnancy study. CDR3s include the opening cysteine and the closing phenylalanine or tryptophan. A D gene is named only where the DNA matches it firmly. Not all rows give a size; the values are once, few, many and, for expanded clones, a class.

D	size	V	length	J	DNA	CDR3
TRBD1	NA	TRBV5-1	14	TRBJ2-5	TGCGCCAGCAGCTTTCCAGGGGGCGAGGAGACCCAGTACTTC	CASSFPGGEETQYF
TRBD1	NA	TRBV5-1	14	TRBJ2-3	TGCGCCAGCAGCCAGGGACAGGGCACAGATACGCAGTATTTT	CASSQGQGTDTQYF
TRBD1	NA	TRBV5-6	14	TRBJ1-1	TGTGCCAGCAGCTCGGGACAGACTAACACTGAAGCTTTCTTT	CASSSGQTNTEAFF
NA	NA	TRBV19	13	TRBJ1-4	TGTGCCAGTAGTACTTGGGCTCATGAAAAACTGTTTTTT	CASSTWAHEKLFF
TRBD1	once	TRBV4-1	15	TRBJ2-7	TGCGCCAGCAGCCCAGGGGGACAGGGTAGCTACGAGCAGTACTTC	CASSPGGQGSYEQYF
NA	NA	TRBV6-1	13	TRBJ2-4	TGTGCCAGCAGTGTGACAGCTGAAAACATTCAGTACTTC	CASSVTAENIQYF
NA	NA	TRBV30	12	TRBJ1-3	TGTGCCTGGGGACCAAGACAGGCCACCATATATTTT	CAWGPRQATIYF
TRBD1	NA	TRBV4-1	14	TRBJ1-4	TGCGCCAGCAGCCAACCCGGACAGGGAAGAAAACTGTTTTTT	CASSQPGQGRKLFF
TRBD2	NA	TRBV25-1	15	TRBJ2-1	TGTGCCAGCATGGCGGGGGAGACACCCTACAATGAGCAGTTCTTC	CASMAGETPYNEQFF
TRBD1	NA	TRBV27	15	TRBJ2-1	TGTGCCAGCAGTTTAGGACAGGGGGGGTACAATGAGCAGTTCTTC	CASSLGQGGYNEQFF
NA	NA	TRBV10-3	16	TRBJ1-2	TGTGCCATCATGGATGCCGGGGAAAACGGCGGCTATGGCTACACCTTC	CAIMDAGENGGYGYTF
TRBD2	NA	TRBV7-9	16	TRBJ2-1	TGTGCCAGCAGCCCGATGTCTAGCGGGGGGGCCGATGAGCAGTTCTTC	CASSPMSSGGADEQFF
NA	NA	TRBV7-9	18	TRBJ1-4	TGTGCCAGCAGCTCACCATATGGGGCCGAAGCGAGTAATGAAAAACTGTTTTTT	CASSSPYGAEASNEKLFF
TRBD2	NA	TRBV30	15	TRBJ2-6	TGTGCCTGGGGGGAGGGTTTTTCTGGGGCCAACGTCCTGACTTTC	CAWGEGFSGANVLTF
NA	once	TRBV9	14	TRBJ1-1	TGTGCCAGCAGCGCAAACATCCTGAACACTGAAGCTTTCTTT	CASSANILNTEAFF
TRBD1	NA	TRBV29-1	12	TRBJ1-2	TGCAGCGTCGGGGGACAGGGCTATGGCTACACCTTC	CSVGGQGYGYTF
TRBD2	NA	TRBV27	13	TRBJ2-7	TGTGCCAGCAGTACGAGGACTAGCGGGGGCGAGAACTTC	CASSTRTSGGENF
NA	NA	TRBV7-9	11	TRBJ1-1	TGTGCCGGAGGGGGGGTAACTGAAGCTTTCTTT	CAGGGVTEAFF
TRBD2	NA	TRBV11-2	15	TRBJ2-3	TGTGCCAGCAGCTTGGGGACTAGCCGCACAGATACGCAGTATTTT	CASSLGTSRTDTQYF
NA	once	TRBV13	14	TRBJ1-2	TGTGCCAGCAGCTTGGGGGCGGAGGTGGGTGGCTACACCTTC	CASSLGAEVGGYTF
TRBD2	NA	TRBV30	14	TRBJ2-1	TGTGCCTGGAGTGTTTTTAGCGGGGGGGCTTTACAGTTCTTC	CAWSVFSGGALQFF
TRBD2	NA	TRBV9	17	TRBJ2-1	TGTGCCAGCAGCGTAGCGGGGGGGGGACTAGCGGGGTATGAGCAGTTCTTC	CASSVAGGGLAGYEQFF
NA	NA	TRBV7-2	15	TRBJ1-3	TGTGCCAGCAGCCATCCCCTAGGATCTGAAAACACCATATATTTT	CASSHPLGSENTIYF
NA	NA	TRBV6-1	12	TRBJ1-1	TGTGCCAGCAGTGAAACTTGGAGGGAAGCTTTCTTT	CASSETWREAFF
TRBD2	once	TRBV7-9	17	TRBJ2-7	TGTGCCAGCAGCCCTGGGGGACTAGCGGGTATCTCCTACGAGCAGTACTTC	CASSPGGLAGISYEQYF
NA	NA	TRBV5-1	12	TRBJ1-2	TGCGCCAGCAGCTTGGAACAGGATGGCTACACCTTC	CASSLEQDGYTF
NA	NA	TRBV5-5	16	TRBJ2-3	TGTGCCAGCAGCTTGGCGGGGGAAAGGTACACAGATACGCAGTATTTT	CASSLAGERYTDTQYF
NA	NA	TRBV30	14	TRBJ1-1	TGTGCCTGGAGTGTAATTTGGGGCGACACTGAAGCTTTCTTT	CAWSVIWGDTEAFF
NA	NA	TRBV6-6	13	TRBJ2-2	TGTGCCAGCAGGACAGGGAACACCGGGGAGCTGTTTTTT	CASRTGNTGELFF
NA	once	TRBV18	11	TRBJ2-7	TGTGCCAGCTCACTTGACAGCTACCCGTACTTC	CASSLDSYPYF
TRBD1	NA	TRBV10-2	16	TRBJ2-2	TGCGCCAGCAGTGCACGAGGGGGACAGGCTAACGGGGAGCTGTTTTTT	CASSARGGQANGELFF
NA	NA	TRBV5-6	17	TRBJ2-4	TGTGCCAGCAGCTTGTATAGGAGTTCGCTAGCCAAAAACATTCAGTACTTC	CASSLYRSSLAKNIQYF
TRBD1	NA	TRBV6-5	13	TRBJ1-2	TGTGCCAGCAGTGTGACAGGGGAGGTTGGCTACACCTTC	CASSVTGEVGYTF
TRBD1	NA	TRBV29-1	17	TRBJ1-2	TGCAGCGTTCTTGCCCGGGACAGGGGACTAACTAACTATGGCTACACCTTC	CSVLARDRGLTNYGYTF